This passage covers 25 T cell receptor beta chains from one sample sequenced in a study of Ad26.COV2.S vaccination and SARS-CoV-2 variants. Indicated treatment: roughly 19 received Ad26.COV2.S at low or high dose, single or two shots; 5 received placebo; per-sample allocation not given. Sampling was performed 63 days after the first vaccine or placebo injection. Only in-frame clones appear in the TCRdb table, and some are missing; sequencing was by immunoSEQ multiplex PCR. The table includes more than 300,000 clones, about 86% detected once. The material sequenced was peripheral blood, taken in a trial of Ad26.COV2.S vaccine versus placebo. The origin of the receptors is a person between 18 and 65 years old who received the Ad26.COV2.S COVID-19 vaccine or a placebo.

This clone showed up just once. The chain has TRBV10-1 and TRBJ1-1, with TRBD1 as a possible D gene (5 bases). The V gene's germline CDR1 is WNHNN and CDR2 SYGVQD (reference sequence). V was clipped by 4 bases and J by 8 bases, with 14 bases between them. The CDR3 runs 13 residues. The CDR3 region is CASSATTAREAFF. The DNA of the CDR3 is TGCGCCAGCAGTGCGACGACAGCTAGAGAAGCTTTCTTT.

The rearrangement joins TRBV6-5 to TRBJ2-1, with 10 bases matching TRBD1. The CDR3 is 14 residues long. Per germline, CDR1 MNHEY and CDR2 SVGAGI. The junction had 4 bases not matched to a gene; V was cut back by 7 bases and J by 4 bases. The CDR3 here is CASTWTGGYNEQFF. CDR3 in DNA: TGTGCCAGCACCTGGACAGGGGGTTACAATGAGCAGTTCTTC.

V gene TRBV27 combines with J gene TRBJ1-3, with 7 bases lining up with TRBD1. The length of the CDR3 is 16 residues. With V trimmed by 5 bases and J by 8 bases, 15 bases remained unmatched. Germline V lookup: CDR1 MNHEY, CDR2 SMNVEV (reference sequence). The CDR3 DNA reads as TGTGCCAGCAGTCAGTACAGGGGCACTAAACTAGACACCATATATTTT. It translates to CASSQYRGTKLDTIYF.

The chain's CDR3 is CASSQFPTGPTGELFF. The CDR3 region has the DNA TGCGCCAGCAGCCAGTTCCCTACAGGCCCCACCGGGGAGCTGTTTTTT. The chain carries TRBV4-1 and TRBJ2-2; D perhaps matches TRBD1 (5 bases). Trimming stripped 3 bases from V and 4 bases from J, with 15 bases between. The germline gives CDR1 MGHRA, CDR2 YSYEKL. The CDR3 has 16 amino acids.

The chain employs TRBV2 and TRBJ2-7; 9 bases match TRBD1. Germline V gives CDR1 SNHLY, CDR2 FYNNEI. With 6 bases clipped from V and 5 bases from J, the junction kept 11 bases outside the gene matches. The CDR3 is made up of 15 amino acids. Here the CDR3 reads CASRIGTGSSHEQYF. The DNA of the CDR3 is TGTGCCAGCAGGATCGGGACAGGGAGTTCCCACGAGCAGTACTTC. Full variable domain (missing parts from reference TRBV2 and TRBJ2-7): EPEVTQTPSHQVTQMGQEVILRCVPISNHLYFYWYRQILGQKVEFLVSFYNNEISEKSEIFDDQFSVERPDGSNFTLKIRSTKLEDSAMYFCASRIGTGSSHEQYFGPGTRLTVT.

The chain joins TRBV7-6 to TRBJ2-1; no firm D call. CDR3 length equals 13 residues. Trimming pared 2 bases from V and 8 bases from J, leaving 10 bases between. Germline-derived CDR1 and CDR2 are SGHVS and FNYEAQ. The CDR3 loop reads CASSLLARDEQFF. Here the CDR3 DNA reads TGTGCCAGCAGCTTACTTGCTAGGGATGAGCAGTTCTTC.

The chain recombines TRBV18 with TRBJ2-2; D might be TRBD2 (6 bases). Trimming pared 7 bases from V and 0 bases from J, leaving 18 bases between. This CDR3 is built from 17 residues. CDR1 and CDR2 from the germline V gene are KGHSH and LQKENI. In DNA form, the CDR3 reads TGTGCCAGCTTTCAGGGCGCCGGAGGGCCGAACACCGGGGAGCTGTTTTTT. Translated, it gives CASFQGAGGPNTGELFF.

This clone came up once. The CDR3, as DNA: TGCGCCAGCAGCTTGGCGCTAGCGGCGGAGACCCAGTACTTC. Translated: CASSLALAAETQYF. The chain carries TRBV5-1 and TRBJ2-5, with TRBD2 identical over 7 bases. There are 14 residues in the CDR3. V shed 0 bases and J 5 bases; nucleotides not matched to a gene: 4. CDR1 is SGHRS and CDR2 is YFSETQ in the germline V gene.

In DNA form, the CDR3 reads TGTGCCAGCAGCGGAAGGGACCTGCTTAATTCACCCCTCCACTTT. Protein sequence: CASSGRDLLNSPLHF. This chain joins TRBV7-2 and TRBJ1-6, with a possible D match to TRBD1 (5 bases). The V and J ends lost 5 bases and 6 bases respectively, with 14 bases between them. Germline lookup yields CDR1 SGHTA and CDR2 FQGNSA. The CDR3 runs 15 residues.

The J gene is TRBJ1-1, the V gene TRBV7-9, with D possibly being TRBD1 (5 bases). The CDR3 runs 15 residues. Trimming removed 6 bases from V and 4 bases from J, with 18 bases in between. Germline values: CDR1 SEHNR, CDR2 FQNEAQ (reference sequence). Here the CDR3 reads CASRGLGRDVTEAFF. CDR3 nucleotides: TGTGCCAGCAGGGGGCTGGGCAGGGACGTCACTGAAGCTTTCTTT.

CDR3 loop: CASSLLAGESTDTQYF. The CDR3 nucleotides read TGTGCCAGCAGCCTCTTAGCGGGGGAGAGCACAGATACGCAGTATTTT. The chain links TRBV7-7 to TRBJ2-3, with 9 bases that match TRBD2. CDR1 and CDR2 (germline): SSHAT, FNYEAQ (reference sequence). V was pared by 5 bases and J by 0 bases, with 6 bases of the junction left unmatched. The CDR3 spans 16 residues.

This rearrangement joins TRBV5-1 to TRBJ2-5; possible D gene TRBD1, 5 bases. This CDR3 region has 15 residues. CDR1 is SGHRS, CDR2 YFSETQ, per germline. V lost 0 bases and J 1 base, leaving 10 bases between the germline ends. The CDR3 DNA is TGCGCCAGCAGCTTGGACCCAGGGCGCCAAGAGACCCAGTACTTC. Translating it yields CASSLDPGRQETQYF.

The chain is built from TRBV4-1 and TRBJ2-6; D might be TRBD2 (5 bases). V lost 5 bases and J lost 0, with 14 bases in between. The CDR3 runs to 17 residues. Germline V gene sequence: CDR1 MGHRA, CDR2 YSYEKL. CDR3 bases: TGCGCCAGCAGCTCGGGGATTGCACCCTCTGGGGCCAACGTCCTGACTTTC. Amino acid sequence: CASSSGIAPSGANVLTF.

The rearrangement joins TRBV2 to TRBJ1-5; D remains unclear. The V gene's germline CDR1 is SNHLY and CDR2 FYNNEI. The CDR3 sequence is 15 residues long. Trimming took off 4 bases at V and 2 bases at J, with 12 bases between the two ends. In DNA, the CDR3 is TGTGCCAGCAGTGTTCGTGAAGGGCGCAATCAGCCCCAGCATTTT. Encoded protein: CASSVREGRNQPQHF.

This sequence joins TRBV18 and TRBJ2-1, with a possible D match to TRBD1 (5 bases). The CDR3 loop spans 13 amino acids. With 1 base removed from V and 10 bases from J, the gap between germline ends came to 11 bases. Germline V gene lookup returns CDR1 KGHSH and CDR2 LQKENI. CDR3 bases: TGTGCCAGCTCACCACAAGGGGCCGGGGAGCAGTTCTTC. Its protein is CASSPQGAGEQFF.

CDR3 nucleotide sequence: TGTGCCTGGAGCCCTACTAGCGGGGGCGAGCAGTTCTTC. This sequence encodes CAWSPTSGGEQFF. The rearrangement links TRBV30 to TRBJ2-1, with 11 positions matching TRBD2. With V trimmed by 3 bases and J by 10 bases, 5 bases remained unmatched. The CDR3 length is 13 residues. Germline V gene lookup returns CDR1 GTSNPN and CDR2 SVGIG (reference sequence).

This clone was seen just once. The V and J genes are TRBV5-6 and TRBJ1-6; weak D call: TRBD1 (5 bases). Trimming removed 0 bases from V and 6 bases from J, with 10 bases in between. Looked up from germline, CDR1 is SGHDT and CDR2 is YYEEEE. This CDR3 comprises 15 residues. For the CDR3, the DNA is TGTGCCAGCAGCTTGGTAGGGGTACGTAATTCACCCCTCCACTTT. It encodes CASSLVGVRNSPLHF.

The CDR3 region is CASSLQGVPHNEQFF. The CDR3 DNA is TGTGCCAGCAGCTTACAGGGGGTCCCCCACAATGAGCAGTTCTTC. The chain couples TRBV7-3 to TRBJ2-1, with 7 bases aligning to TRBD1. The CDR3 is 15 residues long. Per germline, CDR1 SGHTA and CDR2 FQGTGA. Trimming removed 2 bases from V and 5 bases from J; junction bases left unmatched: 6.

The chain employs TRBV19 and TRBJ1-5; 9 bases fit TRBD1. This CDR3 comprises 17 residues. V was pared by 6 bases and J by 1 base, with 10 bases of the junction left unmatched. In germline, CDR1 is LNHDA, CDR2 SQIVND (reference sequence). The CDR3 sequence is CASSPRDRVSSNQPQHF. The DNA for the CDR3 is TGTGCCAGTAGCCCCCGGGACAGGGTATCGAGCAATCAGCCCCAGCATTTT.

V is TRBV28 and J is TRBJ1-6; the D gene is possibly TRBD1 (6 bases). The V end was cut by 2 bases, the J end by 7 bases, with 12 bases between. The V gene's germline CDR1 is MDHEN and CDR2 SYDVKM. The CDR3 contains 15 residues. The CDR3 sequence: CASSLGTRGNSPLHF. CDR3 sequence (DNA): TGTGCCAGCAGTTTAGGGACAAGGGGCAATTCACCCCTCCACTTT.

The chain joins TRBV7-2 to TRBJ1-4; no reliable D call. The CDR3 has 15 amino acids. Germline V CDR1 and CDR2: SGHTA, FQGNSA. V lost 1 base, J lost 5 bases, and 11 bases lay in between. CDR3 protein: CASSLDLVGNEKLFF. Here the CDR3 DNA reads TGTGCCAGCAGCTTAGACCTCGTGGGGAATGAAAAACTGTTTTTT.

The chain couples TRBV7-9 to TRBJ1-2, with a tentative D call TRBD1 (6 bases). From germline, CDR1 is SEHNR and CDR2 FQNEAQ (reference sequence). The germline V and J ends were trimmed by 3 bases and 3 bases, with 14 bases remaining between them. This CDR3 comprises 15 residues. Written as DNA, the CDR3 is TGTGCCAGCAGCTTGGACTCAGGGACACACTATGGCTACACCTTC. It encodes CASSLDSGTHYGYTF.

CDR3 sequence: CASSPRARAGGEFGNTIYF. CDR3 in DNA: TGCGCCAGCAGTCCCCGGGCCAGGGCAGGGGGCGAATTTGGAAACACCATATATTTT. The chain recombines TRBV23-1 with TRBJ1-3; 8 nucleotides agree with TRBD1. TRBV23-1 is treated as an ORF (open reading frame) with a function not yet certain. The CDR3 runs 19 residues. Trimming cost V 4 bases and J 3 bases; bases outside gene matches: 17.

The chain couples TRBV12-5 to TRBJ1-1; D call uncertain. V was clipped by 8 bases and J by 6 bases, with 16 bases between them. This CDR3 has 13 residues. The germline V gene has CDR1 LGHNT and CDR2 FRNRAP. In DNA, the CDR3 is TGTGCTAGTTTACCGTCCGGCGGGGCTGAAGCTTTCTTT. Its protein is CASLPSGGAEAFF.

The CDR3 region has the DNA TGTGCCAGCAGCTTAGTGCAGGGTCGTAGGTTGGGGTATGGCTACACCTTC. Protein product: CASSLVQGRRLGYGYTF. The chain is built from TRBV7-8 and TRBJ1-2; TRBD1 is a possible D gene (5 bases). Per germline, CDR1 SGHVS and CDR2 FQNEAQ. The ends were cut back, 1 base at V and 5 bases at J, with 20 bases in the middle. The CDR3 extends over 17 amino acids.